This T cell receptor beta chain was recovered during a study of cytomegalovirus exposure and HLA in healthy donors. This clone was seen only once. The PCR used 60 Vbeta and 13 Jbeta primers. Sequencing was performed with immunoSEQ multiplex PCR; in TCRdb, only in-frame clones are kept and a portion is missing. The sample has about 180,000 clones, more than 70% seen once; the top ten hold around 0.97%. This CDR3 has 16 amino acids. Germline CDR1 is LGHNA and CDR2 is YSLEER. V lost 1 base and J 0 bases, leaving 10 bases between the germline ends. Donors were nominally healthy when sampled, though unrecorded immune exposures were likely.

The sequence was collected from a man aged 25 to 40 in good health and CMV-seronegative. Sequencing used PBMCs. V is TRBV4-3 and J is TRBJ1-3; perhaps TRBD1 as D (6 bases). The CDR3 nucleotides read TGCGCCAGCAGCCAAGGACAGGACCACTCTGGAAACACCATATATTTT. Translated: CASSQGQDHSGNTIYF.